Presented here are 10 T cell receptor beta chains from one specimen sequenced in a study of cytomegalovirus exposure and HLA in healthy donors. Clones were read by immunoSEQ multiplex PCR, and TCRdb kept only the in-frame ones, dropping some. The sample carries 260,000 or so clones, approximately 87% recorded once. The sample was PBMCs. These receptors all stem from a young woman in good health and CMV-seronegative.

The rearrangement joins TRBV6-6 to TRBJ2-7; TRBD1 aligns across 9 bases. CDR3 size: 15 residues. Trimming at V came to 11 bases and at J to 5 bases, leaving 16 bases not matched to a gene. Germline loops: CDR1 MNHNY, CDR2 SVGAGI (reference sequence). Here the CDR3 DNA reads TGTGCCGCCCTAGTGGGACAGGGAGGTGTTCACGAGCAGTACTTC. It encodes CAALVGQGGVHEQYF.

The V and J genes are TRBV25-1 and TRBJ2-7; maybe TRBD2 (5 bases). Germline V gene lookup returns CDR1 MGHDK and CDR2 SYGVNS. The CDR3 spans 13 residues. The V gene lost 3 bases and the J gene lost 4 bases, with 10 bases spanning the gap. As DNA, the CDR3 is TGTGCCAGCAGTGATACTAGATATTACGAGCAGTACTTC. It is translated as CASSDTRYYEQYF.

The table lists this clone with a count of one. DNA of the CDR3: TGTGCCAGCAGCTTAGCCAGAAACACCATATATTTT. Its translation: CASSLARNTIYF. The chain recombines TRBV11-2 with TRBJ1-3; D is uncertain. This CDR3 has 12 residues. Germline V gives CDR1 SGHAT, CDR2 FQNNGV. V lost 1 base and J 5 bases, leaving 3 bases between the germline ends.

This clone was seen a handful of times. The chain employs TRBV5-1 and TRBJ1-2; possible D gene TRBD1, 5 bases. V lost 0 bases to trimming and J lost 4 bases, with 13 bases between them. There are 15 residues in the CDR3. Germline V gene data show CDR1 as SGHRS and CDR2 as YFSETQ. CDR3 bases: TGCGCCAGCAGCTTGGCCACGACAGAGATCTATGGCTACACCTTC. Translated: CASSLATTEIYGYTF.

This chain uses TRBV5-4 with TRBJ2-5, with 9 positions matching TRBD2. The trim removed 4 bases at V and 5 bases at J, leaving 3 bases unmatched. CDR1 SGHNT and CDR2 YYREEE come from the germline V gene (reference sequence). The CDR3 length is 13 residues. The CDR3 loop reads CASSSGGIETQYF. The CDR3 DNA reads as TGTGCCAGCAGCAGCGGGGGGATTGAGACCCAGTACTTC.

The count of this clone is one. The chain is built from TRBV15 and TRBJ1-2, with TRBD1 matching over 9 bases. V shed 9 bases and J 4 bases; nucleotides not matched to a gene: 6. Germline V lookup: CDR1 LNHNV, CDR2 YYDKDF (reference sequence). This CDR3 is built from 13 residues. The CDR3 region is CATRRDRAYGYTF. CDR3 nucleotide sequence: TGTGCCACACGCCGGGACAGGGCCTATGGCTACACCTTC.

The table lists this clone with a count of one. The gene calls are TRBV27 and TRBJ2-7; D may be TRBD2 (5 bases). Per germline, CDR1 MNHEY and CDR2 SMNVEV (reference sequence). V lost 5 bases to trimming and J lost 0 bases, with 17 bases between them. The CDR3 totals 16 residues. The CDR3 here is CASSGDEGWGSYEQYF. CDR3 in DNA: TGTGCCAGCAGTGGCGATGAGGGCTGGGGCTCCTACGAGCAGTACTTC.

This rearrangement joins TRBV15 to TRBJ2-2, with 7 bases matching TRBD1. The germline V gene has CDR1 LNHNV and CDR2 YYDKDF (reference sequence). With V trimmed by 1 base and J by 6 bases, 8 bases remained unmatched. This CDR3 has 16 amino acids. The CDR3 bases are TGTGCCACCAGCAGAGGGGGGACAGAGGGGTCCGGGGAGCTGTTTTTT. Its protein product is CATSRGGTEGSGELFF.

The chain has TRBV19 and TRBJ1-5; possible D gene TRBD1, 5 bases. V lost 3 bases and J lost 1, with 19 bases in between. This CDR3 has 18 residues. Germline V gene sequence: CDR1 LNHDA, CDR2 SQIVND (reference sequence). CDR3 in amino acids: CASSIPANQGWSNQPQHF. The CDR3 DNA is TGTGCCAGTAGTATTCCGGCGAACCAGGGATGGAGCAATCAGCCCCAGCATTTT. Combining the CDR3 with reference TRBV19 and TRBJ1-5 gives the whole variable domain DGGITQSPKYLFRKEGQNVTLSCEQNLNHDAMYWYRQDPGQGLRLIYYSQIVNDFQKGDIAEGYSVSREKKESFPLTVTSAQKNPTAFYLCASSIPANQGWSNQPQHFGDGTRLSIL.

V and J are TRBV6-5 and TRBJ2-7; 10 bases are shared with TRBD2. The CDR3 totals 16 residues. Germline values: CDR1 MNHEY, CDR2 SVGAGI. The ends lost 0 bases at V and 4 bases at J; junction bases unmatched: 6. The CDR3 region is CASSYSISTSGYEQYF. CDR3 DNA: TGTGCCAGCAGTTACTCGATCTCGACTAGCGGGTACGAGCAGTACTTC.